A selection of T cell receptor beta chains follows, all from one sample in a study of T cell responses to AZD1222 COVID-19 vaccine. Profiled with immunoSEQ multiplex PCR; TCRdb holds only in-frame clones, not every one. The profile shows approximately 98,000 clones, approximately 86% of them singletons. The input for sequencing was peripheral blood, taken on day 0 of AZD1222 vaccination. These receptors came from an adult in good health. CDR3s include the opening cysteine and the closing phenylalanine or tryptophan. The order of the fields is D gene, V gene, clone size, J gene, CDR3 DNA, CDR3 protein. A D gene is named only where the DNA matches it firmly. Clone size is stated in some rows and not others, as once, few, many or a class when expanded.

-	TRBV6-2/TRBV6-3	-	TRBJ1-5	TGTGCCAGCAGTTACTCCGGGGCTCTAAGCAATCAGCCCCAGCATTTT	CASSYSGALSNQPQHF
-	TRBV7-6	-	TRBJ1-3	TGTGCCAGCAGCTTAGACTCTGGAAACACCATATATTTT	CASSLDSGNTIYF
TRBD1	TRBV7-2	-	TRBJ1-4	TGTGCCAGCAGCATCGGGACAGGGGGCATAACTAATGAAAAACTGTTTTTT	CASSIGTGGITNEKLFF
-	TRBV5-6	once	TRBJ1-1	TGTGCCAGCAGCTTGGGGTTCCTAGACAGGTACACTGAAGCTTTCTTT	CASSLGFLDRYTEAFF
-	TRBV7-3	-	TRBJ2-5	TGTGCCAGCAGCTTAGGCGGGGGCGTGGGGCAAGAGACCCAGTACTTC	CASSLGGGVGQETQYF
-	TRBV12-3/TRBV12-4	-	TRBJ2-7	TGTGCCAGCAGCCAGAGGAACTGGCAGTACTTC	CASSQRNWQYF
TRBD2	TRBV11-3	-	TRBJ2-1	TGTGCCAGCAGCTCCCTGAGCGGGGGCTTTAACAATGAGCAGTTCTTC	CASSSLSGGFNNEQFF
TRBD1	TRBV28	-	TRBJ1-1	TGTGCCAGCATTTCCGCCGCTACAGGGGCCACTGAAGCTTTCTTT	CASISAATGATEAFF
-	TRBV7-7	-	TRBJ2-5	TGTGCCAGCAGCTTAGTTTTAACGTACCAAGAGACCCAGTACTTC	CASSLVLTYQETQYF
-	TRBV6-4	-	TRBJ1-5	TGTGCCAGCAGAGACCCTACGCGTAGCAATCAGCCCCAGCATTTT	CASRDPTRSNQPQHF
TRBD1	TRBV7-9	-	TRBJ1-6	TGTGCCAGCAGCCCGTCCGGGACAGGGAACAATTCACCCCTCCACTTT	CASSPSGTGNNSPLHF
-	TRBV27	few	TRBJ2-7	TGTGCCAGCACCCGGCCCGGCTGGGGCGAGCAGTACTTC	CASTRPGWGEQYF
-	TRBV13	-	TRBJ1-3	TGTGCCAGCAGCCCCCTTTACACCATATATTTT	CASSPLYTIYF
TRBD1	TRBV5-1	-	TRBJ1-3	TGCGCCAGCAGACAGGACAGGTCCTCTGGAAACACCATATATTTT	CASRQDRSSGNTIYF
TRBD1	TRBV7-9	once	TRBJ1-5	TGTGCCAGCAGCTCGAAGGACAGGCCCATCAATCAGCCCCAGCATTTT	CASSSKDRPINQPQHF
-	TRBV7-2	-	TRBJ1-3	TGTGCCAGCAGCTTTAAATCCGGTCGGCTCTCTGGAAACACCATATATTTT	CASSFKSGRLSGNTIYF